The clone carrying this T cell receptor (beta chain) was observed once. Trimming took 5 bases from V and 1 from J, leaving 8 bases between them. The CDR3 sequence is 13 residues long. The germline CDR1 and CDR2 sequences are SGHAT and FQNNGV. These data are taken from a study of blood T cell repertoires in COVID-19. About the research overall: Samples came from the United States, Italy and Spain, spanning acute and convalescent COVID-19. PBMCs, B-cell-depleted T cells, or T cells were the source of the cDNA or gDNA that made up the material.

In the original analysis: The authors estimated nucleated cell counts from reference gene primer amplification. Data came from immunoSEQ multiplex PCR; TCRdb stores just in-frame clones and leaves some out. D and trimming come from the DNA, and the V and J calls and clone size come from that table. The sample consists of some 240,000 clones, around 90% of them appearing once. The TCR was taken from a man between 60 and 75 years old who had recovered from COVID-19. Sequenced input: peripheral blood. The rearrangement joins TRBV11-2 to TRBJ2-5, with D possibly TRBD2 on 6 matching bases. Here the CDR3 reads CASSPGLQETQYF. The DNA for the CDR3 is TGTGCCAGCAGCCCGGGACTCCAAGAGACCCAGTACTTC.